This T cell receptor beta chain is drawn from a study of blood T cells in healthy people across ages. Study conclusions and caveats: Considered underestimates were the diversity estimates obtained from one million T cells. A roughly linear age-dependent decrease characterized TCR beta diversity per million T cells.

A sample-barcoded 5' primer and a J-beta primer mix were used in a second PCR of roughly 7 to 11 cycles. TCRdb used MiXCR to reprocess the 5' RACE reads, holding one entry per CDR3 protein. The repertoire holds some 790,000 distinct CDR3 sequences, 25% to 30% seen once, with 15% to 20% in the top ten. With respect to this clonotype: Its antigen is undetermined. A single base separates this from a much larger clone, so it may be a read error.

Input material: blood. The receptor was derived from a woman of 80 years or more in good health.

In DNA form, the CDR3 reads TGTACCAGCAGACAAGGGAGCTTTAATGAAAAACTGTTTTTT. This encodes CTSRQGSFNEKLFF. V gene TRBV7-2 combines with J gene TRBJ1-4; D is ambiguous. The CDR3 sequence is 14 residues long. Trimming shortened V by 6 bases and J by 4 bases, and 12 bases separated the two germline ends. Germline values: CDR1 SGHTA, CDR2 FQGNSA.